Sequencing of this T cell receptor (beta chain) was carried out in a study of long-term antiretroviral therapy in people with HIV. Study-wide points: Those clones which expanded before ART made up the dominant part of the repertoire at all time points. HIV repertoires showed narrower CDR3 length ranges than controls. An increase in diversity followed ART, yet levels stayed below transplant donor controls.

An immunoSEQ assay, version v3.0, was performed at survey level. Produced via immunoSEQ multiplex PCR; TCRdb's table is partial and in-frame only. The sample shows about 24,000 clones, about 91% of them seen only once. All participants with HIV were treated in the United States. Comment on this clone: Its target is not known.

Trimming removed 3 bases from V and 2 bases from J; junction bases left unmatched: 4. Germline CDR1 is SGHRS and CDR2 is YFSETQ. This CDR3 has 15 residues. The chain links TRBV5-1 to TRBJ2-7; TRBD1 matches at 11 bases. This receptor was identified in a man aged 45-65 years with HIV. This material consisted of unsorted PBMCs, taken 1.8 years before starting antiretroviral therapy. Here the CDR3 reads CASSSGTGGTYEQYF. The CDR3 coding sequence is TGCGCCAGCAGCTCCGGGACAGGGGGGACCTACGAGCAGTACTTC. Filled out from reference TRBV5-1 and TRBJ2-7, the complete variable domain reads KAGVTQTPRYLIKTRGQQVTLSCSPISGHRSVSWYQQTPGQGLQFLFEYFSETQRNKGNFPGRFSGRQFSNSRSEMNVSTLELGDSALYLCASSSGTGGTYEQYFGPGTRLTVT.